The clone carrying this T cell receptor (beta chain) was seen just once. Antigen specificity is unknown. Germline V CDR1 and CDR2: KGHSH, LQKENI. V shed 6 bases and J shed 5 bases, with 19 bases lying between them. This CDR3 is built from 15 residues. This sample was included in a study of Ad26.COV2.S vaccination and SARS-CoV-2 variants. Overall study context: Vaccine-arm donor from the placebo-controlled COV1001 Ad26.COV2.S trial. Study-level points and caveats: Vaccinees and placebo recipients showed similar non-spike TCR breadth. Vaccinees displayed broader spike-specific TCR repertoires than placebo recipients.

Treatment described: roughly 18 received Ad26.COV2.S at low or high dose, single or two shots; about 5 received placebo; per-sample allocation not given. Sampling was done on day 63 after the first vaccine or placebo injection. TCRdb's table, derived via immunoSEQ multiplex PCR, lists solely in-frame clones and lacks some. The table includes 290,000 or so clones, more than 70% detected once. The rearrangement uses TRBV18 and TRBJ2-5, with D perhaps TRBD1 or TRBD2 (5 bases each). The origin of this receptor is a person between 18 and 65 years old who received the Ad26.COV2.S COVID-19 vaccine or a placebo. The sample consisted of peripheral blood, taken in a trial of Ad26.COV2.S vaccine versus placebo. The CDR3 sequence is CASSTGQGWVETQYF. The CDR3 bases are TGTGCCAGCTCGACGGGGCAGGGCTGGGTGGAGACCCAGTACTTC.